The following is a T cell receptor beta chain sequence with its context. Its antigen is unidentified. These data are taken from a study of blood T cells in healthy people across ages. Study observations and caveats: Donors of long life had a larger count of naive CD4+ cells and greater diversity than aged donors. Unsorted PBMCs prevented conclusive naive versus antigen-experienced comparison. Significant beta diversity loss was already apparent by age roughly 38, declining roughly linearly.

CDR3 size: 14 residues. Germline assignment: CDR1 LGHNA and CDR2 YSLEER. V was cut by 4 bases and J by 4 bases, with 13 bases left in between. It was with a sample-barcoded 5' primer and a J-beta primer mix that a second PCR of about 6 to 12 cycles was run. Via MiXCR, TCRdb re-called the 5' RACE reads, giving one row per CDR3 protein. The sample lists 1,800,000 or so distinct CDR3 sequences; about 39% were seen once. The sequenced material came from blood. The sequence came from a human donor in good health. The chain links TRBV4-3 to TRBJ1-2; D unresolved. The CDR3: CASSPRELFYGYTF. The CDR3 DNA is TGCGCCAGCAGCCCTAGGGAGTTATTCTATGGCTACACCTTC.